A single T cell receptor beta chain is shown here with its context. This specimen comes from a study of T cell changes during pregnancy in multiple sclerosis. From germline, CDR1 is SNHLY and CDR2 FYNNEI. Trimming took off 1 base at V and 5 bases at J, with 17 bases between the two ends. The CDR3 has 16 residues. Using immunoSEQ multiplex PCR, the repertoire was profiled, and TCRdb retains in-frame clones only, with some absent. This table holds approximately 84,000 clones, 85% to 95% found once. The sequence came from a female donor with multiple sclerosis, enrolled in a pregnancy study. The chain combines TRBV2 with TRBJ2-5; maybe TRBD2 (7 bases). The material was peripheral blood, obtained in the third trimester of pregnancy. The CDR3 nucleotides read TGTGCCAGCAGTGAAGGGGGGAGGGGGAGGAGGGAGACCCAGTACTTC. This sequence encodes CASSEGGRGRRETQYF.